The present T cell receptor beta chain was sequenced within a study of shared T cell receptors in the human thymus. Here immunoSEQ multiplex PCR was the method, and the copy in TCRdb shows in-frame clones only, minus some. Of hundreds of thousands of clones in the sample, approximately 90% were seen once. Germline loops: CDR1 KGHSH, CDR2 LQKENI. The CDR3 runs to 15 residues. V gave up 5 bases and J gave up 1 base; unmatched junction bases: 7. These data were also filed under a second study, of human thymus T cells. As reported in that work: Finnish infants who were healthy and having corrective surgery for congenital heart defects made up the donors. Thymus pieces cut out during corrective heart surgery were the tissue that was used. Related studies found that unrelated individuals share highly overlapping thymic repertoires.

Specimen: thymocytes. This receptor was obtained from a boy in the first two years of life with a congenital heart defect. The gene calls are TRBV18 and TRBJ2-5, with TRBD1 matching 7 bases. The CDR3 DNA reads as TGTGCCAGCTCAGGCCGACAGGGCTTCCAAGAGACCCAGTACTTC. Protein sequence: CASSGRQGFQETQYF. Variable domain in full (rest from reference TRBV18 and TRBJ2-5): NAGVMQNPRHLVRRRGQEARLRCSPMKGHSHVYWYRQLPEEGLKFMVYLQKENIIDESGMPKERFSAEFPKEGPSILRIQQVVRGDSAAYFCASSGRQGFQETQYFGPGTRLLVL.